Following are 29 T cell receptor beta chains from one sample sequenced in a study of blood T cell repertoires in COVID-19. Profiled with immunoSEQ multiplex PCR; TCRdb holds only in-frame clones, not every one. The sample lists 50,000 to 75,000 clones, around 77% occurring once. The sequencing input was peripheral blood. These receptor sequences come from an elderly man with active or convalescent COVID-19.

CDR3 amino acids: CASSPYGTGGSDTQYF. The CDR3 DNA sequence: TGTGCCAGCTCACCATACGGGACAGGGGGCTCAGATACGCAGTATTTT. The chain employs TRBV18 and TRBJ2-3, with 12 nucleotides matching TRBD1. The CDR3 sequence is 16 residues long. Looked up from germline, CDR1 is KGHSH and CDR2 is LQKENI. With 2 bases clipped from V and 4 bases from J, the junction kept 4 bases outside the gene matches.

J is TRBJ2-7 and V is TRBV28; TRBD2 is a possible D gene (6 bases). The CDR3 length is 15 residues. The V gene's germline CDR1 is MDHEN and CDR2 SYDVKM. V lost 3 bases, J lost 3 bases, and 15 bases lay in between. The chain's CDR3 is CASSFSRGGYYEQYF. Here the CDR3 DNA reads TGTGCCAGCAGTTTCTCGCGGGGTGGATACTACGAGCAGTACTTC.

Only one count was recorded for this clone. V and J are TRBV27 and TRBJ1-2; no clear D. Germline V lookup: CDR1 MNHEY, CDR2 SMNVEV (reference sequence). The CDR3 covers 13 residues. The V gene lost 2 bases and the J gene lost 5 bases, with 9 bases spanning the gap. Written as DNA, the CDR3 is TGTGCCAGCAGTTTAAATGGAGGGTATGGCTACACCTTC. Encoded protein: CASSLNGGYGYTF.

This clone was picked up one time. The genes are TRBV6-5 and TRBJ1-6; 10 nucleotides match TRBD1. V gave up 2 bases and J gave up 9 bases; unmatched junction bases: 4. Germline CDR1 is MNHEY and CDR2 is SVGAGI. This CDR3 spans 15 amino acids. The CDR3 DNA follows: TGTGCCAGCAGTTACCGGGACAGGGGTGGTTCACCCCTCCACTTT. Protein product: CASSYRDRGGSPLHF.

The rearrangement uses TRBV28 and TRBJ2-1; 14 positions match TRBD2. The CDR3 spans 15 residues. CDR1 and CDR2 from the germline V gene are MDHEN and SYDVKM. With 8 bases clipped from V and 5 bases from J, the junction kept 5 bases outside the gene matches. The CDR3 DNA follows: TGTGCCAGCGGGGGGACTAGCGGGAGCCACAATGAGCAGTTCTTC. Amino acids: CASGGTSGSHNEQFF.

In this sample, this clone turned up once. This sequence joins TRBV5-4 and TRBJ2-3; the match to TRBD2 covers 8 bases. The junction had 11 bases not matched to a gene; V was cut back by 1 base and J by 1 base. The germline V gene encodes CDR1 SGHNT and CDR2 YYREEE (reference sequence). The CDR3 consists of 18 residues. The CDR3: CASSLRREGQWGTDTQYF. The DNA of the CDR3 is TGTGCCAGCAGCTTGCGACGGGAGGGCCAGTGGGGCACAGATACGCAGTATTTT.

The chain links TRBV11-2 to TRBJ2-1, with 8 bases that match TRBD2. Trimming removed 1 base from V and 3 bases from J; junction bases left unmatched: 8. Germline V CDR1 and CDR2: SGHAT, FQNNGV. The CDR3 consists of 17 residues. CDR3 sequence: CASSLGSGSRLYNEQFF. The CDR3 nucleotides are TGTGCCAGCAGCTTAGGAAGCGGGAGCCGGCTCTACAATGAGCAGTTCTTC.

The rearrangement uses TRBV5-5 and TRBJ1-4; a possible D gene is TRBD1 (5 bases). Trimming removed 1 base at V and 8 bases at J, with 15 bases between. Per the germline V gene, CDR1 is SGHKS and CDR2 is YYEKEE (reference sequence). The CDR3 is 15 amino acids. CDR3 sequence reads: CASSLSGQGGEKLFF. CDR3 in DNA: TGTGCCAGCAGCTTGTCTGGCCAGGGCGGCGAAAAACTGTTTTTT.

The chain uses TRBV2 and TRBJ1-1; D is unclear. CDR3 size: 15 residues. Germline values: CDR1 SNHLY, CDR2 FYNNEI. Trimming removed 2 bases from V and 3 bases from J, with 13 bases in between. The CDR3 DNA follows: TGTGCCAGCAGTGAATCATTTGTTGAGGACACTGAAGCTTTCTTT. This sequence encodes CASSESFVEDTEAFF.

This sequence joins TRBV5-6 and TRBJ2-7, with 7 bases aligning to TRBD2. The V and J ends lost 4 bases and 0 bases, in that order; junction bases with no gene match: 13. The CDR3 is made up of 17 amino acids. The germline gives CDR1 SGHDT, CDR2 YYEEEE. CDR3 in amino acids: CASSPVVGGGSSYEQYF. The CDR3 nucleotides are TGTGCCAGCAGCCCTGTGGTGGGCGGCGGGAGCTCCTACGAGCAGTACTTC.

The chain is built from TRBV6-6 and TRBJ1-3; 9 positions agree with TRBD1. V dropped 4 bases and J dropped 2; count of bases not matched to a gene: 6. The germline CDR1 and CDR2 sequences are MNHNY and SVGAGI (reference sequence). The CDR3 is 16 residues long. CDR3 sequence: CASSSADRGAGNTIYF. The CDR3, as DNA: TGTGCCAGCAGTTCCGCGGACAGGGGAGCTGGAAACACCATATATTTT.

The V and J genes are TRBV5-1 and TRBJ2-1, with TRBD2 matching over 12 bases. Trimming took 4 bases from V and 8 from J; bases not matched to a gene: 4. The germline V gene has CDR1 SGHRS and CDR2 YFSETQ. The CDR3 totals 14 residues. The CDR3 region is CASSRTSGVYEQFF. The CDR3 DNA is TGCGCCAGCAGCCGGACTAGCGGGGTTTATGAGCAGTTCTTC.

This clone has just one count. The rearrangement uses TRBV11-3 and TRBJ2-2, with a weak D call TRBD1 (6 bases). In germline, CDR1 is SGHNT, CDR2 YENEEA. There are 13 residues in the CDR3. V was pared by 5 bases and J by 6 bases, with 10 bases between. This CDR3 reads CASSITGSGELFF. The CDR3 DNA sequence: TGTGCCAGCAGCATTACAGGGTCCGGGGAGCTGTTTTTT.

V and J are TRBV6-4 and TRBJ2-6, with unresolved D. The CDR3 length is 14 residues. The V gene lost 5 bases and the J gene lost 0 bases, with 5 bases spanning the gap. Germline CDR1 reads MRHNA; CDR2 reads SNTAGT. CDR3 sequence reads: CASSIYSGANVLTF. DNA of the CDR3: TGTGCCAGCAGTATATACTCTGGGGCCAACGTCCTGACTTTC.

This clone turned up a few times. V usage is TRBV10-3 and J usage is TRBJ2-3; tentative D call: TRBD2 (5 bases). The CDR3 is made up of 14 amino acids. V was pared by 7 bases and J by 2 bases, with 13 bases between. Germline-derived CDR1 and CDR2 are ENHRY and SYGVKD. Written as DNA, the CDR3 is TGTGCCATCAAGTCAGACTATTTCACAGATACGCAGTATTTT. Encoded protein: CAIKSDYFTDTQYF.

V usage is TRBV24-1 and J usage is TRBJ2-2, with D perhaps matching TRBD1 (5 bases). Germline V lookup: CDR1 KGHDR, CDR2 SFDVKD. This CDR3 is built from 14 residues. V was shortened by 5 bases and J by 5 bases, with 11 bases between the two germline ends. The CDR3 is CATSAKGRTGELFF. The CDR3 region has the DNA TGTGCCACCAGTGCCAAGGGGCGAACCGGGGAGCTGTTTTTT.

The J gene is TRBJ2-7, the V gene TRBV5-5; 7 nucleotides align to TRBD1. Germline loops: CDR1 SGHKS, CDR2 YYEKEE (reference sequence). Trimming took 4 bases from V and 1 from J; bases not matched to a gene: 8. This CDR3 region has 15 residues. CDR3 region: CASSPQGSRSYEQYF. The CDR3 nucleotides are TGTGCCAGCAGCCCACAGGGGTCACGGTCCTACGAGCAGTACTTC.

V usage is TRBV4-1 and J usage is TRBJ2-6; D is perhaps TRBD1 (5 bases). CDR3 length: 14 residues. Per germline, CDR1 MGHRA and CDR2 YSYEKL. Trimming left V 1 base short and J 4 bases short, with 5 bases between. CDR3 amino acids: CASSQGGGANVLTF. DNA for the CDR3: TGCGCCAGCAGCCAAGGGGGCGGGGCCAACGTCCTGACTTTC.

This chain uses TRBV30 with TRBJ2-3; D may be TRBD2 (7 bases). The CDR3 covers 15 residues. Germline assignment: CDR1 GTSNPN and CDR2 SVGIG (reference sequence). The V end was cut by 4 bases, the J end by 2 bases, with 16 bases between. CDR3: CAWMGGLAHTDTQYF. In nucleotides, the CDR3 is TGTGCCTGGATGGGGGGGCTAGCCCACACAGATACGCAGTATTTT.

This clone was counted once. The chain links TRBV5-4 to TRBJ2-2, with D possibly matching TRBD2 (6 bases). V lost 6 bases to trimming and J lost 0 bases, with 15 bases between them. From germline, CDR1 is SGHNT and CDR2 YYREEE (reference sequence). The CDR3 runs 16 residues. The CDR3 DNA is TGTGCCAGCACCAACGTGGGGGGATCGAACACCGGGGAGCTGTTTTTT. Amino acids: CASTNVGGSNTGELFF. Together with reference TRBV5-4 and TRBJ2-2, the CDR3 gives the full variable domain: ETGVTQSPTHLIKTRGQQVTLRCSSQSGHNTVSWYQQALGQGPQFIFQYYREEENGRGNFPPRFSGLQFPNYSSELNVNALELDDSALYLCASTNVGGSNTGELFFGEGSRLTVL.

This chain's CDR3 is CASSFTGTANYGYTF. CDR3 nucleotide sequence: TGCGCCAGCAGCTTTACCGGGACAGCGAACTATGGCTACACCTTC. This chain connects TRBV5-1 to TRBJ1-2, with 7 bases that match TRBD1. J lost 2 bases, V lost 2 bases, and 6 bases had no gene match. The CDR3 runs 15 residues. The germline CDR1 and CDR2 sequences are SGHRS and YFSETQ.

The J gene is TRBJ2-1, the V gene TRBV7-9; 9 nucleotides align to TRBD2. Trimming at V came to 4 bases and at J to 5 bases, leaving 6 bases not matched to a gene. The CDR3 has 15 residues. CDR1 is SEHNR and CDR2 is FQNEAQ in the germline V gene (reference sequence). This chain's CDR3 is CASSSGTSSNNEQFF. The CDR3 DNA sequence: TGTGCCAGCAGCTCCGGGACTAGCTCTAACAATGAGCAGTTCTTC.

This chain uses TRBV4-3 with TRBJ2-5; no reliable D call. The CDR3 consists of 14 residues. Germline CDR1 LGHNA, CDR2 YSLEER. Trimming left V 1 base short and J 0 bases short, with 6 bases between. The CDR3 coding sequence is TGCGCCAGCAGCCAAGTACAAAACCAAGAGACCCAGTACTTC. Its translation is CASSQVQNQETQYF.

This sequence joins TRBV4-3 and TRBJ2-3; 10 nucleotides agree with TRBD1. The CDR3 is made up of 15 amino acids. V gave up 7 bases and J gave up 5 bases; unmatched junction bases: 9. Germline loops: CDR1 LGHNA, CDR2 YSLEER. Here the CDR3 DNA reads TGCGCCAGCATCACAACAGGGACAGGGGAAGATACGCAGTATTTT. Translation: CASITTGTGEDTQYF.

The V and J genes are TRBV5-8 and TRBJ1-2; D not certain. This CDR3 is 14 amino acids long. The germline CDR1 and CDR2 sequences are SGHTS and YDEGEE. V shed 0 bases and J shed 4 bases, with 10 bases lying between them. Here the CDR3 reads CASSLAVRVYGYTF. Here the CDR3 DNA reads TGTGCCAGCAGCTTGGCCGTTAGAGTCTATGGCTACACCTTC.

This clone was found once. The chain uses TRBV25-1 and TRBJ1-4; D gene ambiguous. The CDR3 loop spans 12 amino acids. Germline CDR1 and CDR2: MGHDK and SYGVNS. The V end lost 10 bases, the J end lost 6 bases, and 12 bases lay between the germline ends. This CDR3 reads CATGRTHEKLFF. CDR3 DNA: TGTGCCACCGGCCGGACTCATGAAAAACTGTTTTTT.

The chain uses TRBV15 and TRBJ2-7, with TRBD2 matching over 14 bases. V shed 3 bases and J 5 bases; nucleotides not matched to a gene: 9. This CDR3 region has 17 residues. The V gene's germline CDR1 is LNHNV and CDR2 YYDKDF (reference sequence). The CDR3 bases are TGTGCCACCAGCAGGGCCGGGAGACTAGCGGGAGGGAACGAGCAGTACTTC. Encoded protein: CATSRAGRLAGGNEQYF.

This clone is a singleton in its sample. The chain is built from TRBV6-5 and TRBJ1-1; unclear D gene. There are 15 residues in the CDR3. V was pared by 8 bases and J by 4 bases, with 20 bases between. Germline CDR1 and CDR2: MNHEY and SVGAGI. CDR3 DNA sequence: TGTGCCAGCGGCGGAGCGGCACTTGATGGCACTGAAGCTTTCTTT. Protein sequence: CASGGAALDGTEAFF.

This chain links TRBV7-6 with TRBJ2-5; 8 bases are shared with TRBD2. Per germline, CDR1 SGHVS and CDR2 FNYEAQ. This CDR3 has 19 amino acids. Trimming cost V 4 bases and J 5 bases; bases outside gene matches: 21. The DNA of the CDR3 is TGTGCCAGCAGCTCGGTGAGTAGCGGGAAAAGCCCCCAATCGGAGACCCAGTACTTC. This sequence encodes CASSSVSSGKSPQSETQYF.